This TCR beta chain originates from a study of T-cell reconstitution after alpha-beta-depleted transplantation in children. Study results and limitations: Reported findings indicate that, about two months after transplant, alpha-beta T cells came from several hundred expanded clones, which were derived from non-depleted graft cells. Surviving recipient T cells and intrathymic progenitors accounted for some patients' high TCRbeta diversity at day 60. Diversity and T-cell counts at one year after transplant derived mostly from new T cells.

This clonotype was counted ten times or more. Its antigen remains unidentified. Trimming took off 0 bases at V and 0 bases at J, with 14 bases between the two ends. CDR1 is MNHEY and CDR2 is SVGEGT in the germline V gene. The CDR3 loop spans 17 amino acids. Unique molecular identifiers were used in preparing the TCRbeta library. TCRdb used MiXCR to reprocess the PCR reads, holding one entry per CDR3 protein. This table has 450,000 to 600,000 distinct CDR3 sequences, under 15% appearing once. The sequence was collected from a male patient aged 10-17 years who had a stem cell transplant for acute myeloid leukemia, so the T cells may come from the graft donor. The sample consisted of PBMCs, mostly from graft donor cells, taken 360 days after TCRalphabeta/CD19-depleted stem cell transplant. This chain links TRBV6-2 or TRBV6-3 with TRBJ1-1; perhaps TRBD1 as D (6 bases). The CDR3, as DNA: TGTGCCAGCAGTTACTCACGGAACAGGGCGTTGAACACTGAAGCTTTCTTT. Residues: CASSYSRNRALNTEAFF.